This T cell receptor beta chain stems from a study of cytomegalovirus exposure and HLA in healthy donors. V dropped 7 bases and J dropped 5 bases, with 20 bases sitting between them. The CDR3 spans 15 residues. CDR1 MNHEY and CDR2 SMNVEV come from the germline V gene (reference sequence). Researchers ran the PCR with 60 Vbeta and 13 Jbeta primers. Here immunoSEQ multiplex PCR was the method, and the copy in TCRdb shows in-frame clones only, minus some. The table gives 150,000 to 200,000 clones; the top ten clones make up 1.3% of it. The V call is TRBV27, the J call TRBJ1-2; D might be TRBD1 (6 bases). Specimen: PBMCs. The origin of this receptor is a woman in her sixties in good health and CMV-seronegative. DNA for the CDR3: TGTGCCAGCACCCGGGGGGCCCTCGACGGGTATGGCTACACCTTC. It codes for CASTRGALDGYGYTF.